This T cell receptor (beta chain) was observed in a study of control samples from healthy donors and cancer patients. TCRdb's table, derived via immunoSEQ multiplex PCR, lists solely in-frame clones and lacks some. The sample has tens of thousands of clones; around nine tenths are singletons. Looked up from germline, CDR1 is SGHDN and CDR2 is FVKESK. V shed 1 base and J 7 bases; nucleotides not matched to a gene: 11. There are 16 residues in the CDR3. The TCR sequence derives from a woman aged 45 to 65 in good health. The chain links TRBV14 to TRBJ1-2; the match to TRBD1 covers 8 bases. The sequencing input was blood. The CDR3 DNA reads as TGTGCCAGCAGCCAAGGGCCCTCACAGGGGGACCTTGGCTACACCTTC. Translation gives CASSQGPSQGDLGYTF.